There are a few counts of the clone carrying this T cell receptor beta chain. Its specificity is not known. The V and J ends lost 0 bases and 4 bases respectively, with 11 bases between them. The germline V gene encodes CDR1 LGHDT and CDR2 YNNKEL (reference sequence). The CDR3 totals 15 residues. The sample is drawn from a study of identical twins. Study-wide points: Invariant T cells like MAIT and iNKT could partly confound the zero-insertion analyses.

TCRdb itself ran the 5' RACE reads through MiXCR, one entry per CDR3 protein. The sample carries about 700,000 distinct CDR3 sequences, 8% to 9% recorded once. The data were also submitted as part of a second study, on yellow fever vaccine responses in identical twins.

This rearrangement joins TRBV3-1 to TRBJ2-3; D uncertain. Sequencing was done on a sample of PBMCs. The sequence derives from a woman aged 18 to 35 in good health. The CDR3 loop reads CASSQEGRGSDTQYF. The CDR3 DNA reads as TGTGCCAGCAGCCAAGAAGGAAGAGGTTCAGATACGCAGTATTTT.